This T cell receptor (beta chain) was recovered during a study of spatial heterogeneity in lung cancer. Regarding the study as a whole: Within tumors, counts of expanded alpha and beta TCRs tracked tumor mutation counts.

Using its own MiXCR run on the 5' RACE reads, TCRdb lists one record per CDR3 protein. Of some 7,800 distinct CDR3 sequences listed, roughly an eighth were seen once; the top ten hold approximately 10%. Time point described: sample taken at primary tumor resection. In its sample, this clonotype ranks as medium-sized. Its target is unknown. This beta chain slipped into a library made for alpha chains as a stray read, so its size is not meaningful. Germline values: CDR1 SGHTA, CDR2 FQGTGA. Unmatched junction bases numbered 12, after V lost 2 bases and J lost 1 base. The CDR3 totals 18 residues. The rearrangement uses TRBV7-3 and TRBJ2-3; TRBD2 agrees at 7 bases. The origin of this receptor is a male donor with early-stage non-small cell lung cancer. This specimen was lung tumor tissue, taken at surgery. The CDR3, as DNA: TGTGCCAGCAGCTTAGGGAGGGGTGACCCTAGCGGCACAGATACGCAGTATTTT. Amino acids: CASSLGRGDPSGTDTQYF.